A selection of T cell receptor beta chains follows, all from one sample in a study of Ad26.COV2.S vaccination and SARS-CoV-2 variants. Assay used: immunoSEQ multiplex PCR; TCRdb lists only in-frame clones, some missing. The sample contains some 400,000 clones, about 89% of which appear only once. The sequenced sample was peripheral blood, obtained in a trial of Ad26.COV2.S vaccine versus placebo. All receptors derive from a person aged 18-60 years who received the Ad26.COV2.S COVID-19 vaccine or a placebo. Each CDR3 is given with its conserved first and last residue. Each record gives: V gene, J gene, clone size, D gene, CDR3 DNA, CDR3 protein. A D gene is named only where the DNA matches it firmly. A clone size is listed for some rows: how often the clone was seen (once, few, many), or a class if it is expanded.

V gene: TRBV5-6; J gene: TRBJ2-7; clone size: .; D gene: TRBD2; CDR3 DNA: TGTGCCAGCAGCTTGCCTAGCGGGGCACCCTACGAGCAGTACTTC; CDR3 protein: CASSLPSGAPYEQYF
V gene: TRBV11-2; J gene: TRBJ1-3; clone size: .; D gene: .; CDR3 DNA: TGTGCCAGCAGCTTAGAGGGGAGCTCTGGAAACACCATATATTTT; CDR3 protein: CASSLEGSSGNTIYF
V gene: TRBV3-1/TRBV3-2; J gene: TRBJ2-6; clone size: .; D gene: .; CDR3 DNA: TGTGCCAGCAGCCAAGATCGGAGGGGCGGTGGGGCCAACGTCCTGACTTTC; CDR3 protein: CASSQDRRGGGANVLTF
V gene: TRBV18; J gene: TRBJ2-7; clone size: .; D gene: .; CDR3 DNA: TGTGCCAGCTCCCTTGCTGTCCCGGCACAGGGCAACTACGAGCAGTACTTC; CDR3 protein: CASSLAVPAQGNYEQYF
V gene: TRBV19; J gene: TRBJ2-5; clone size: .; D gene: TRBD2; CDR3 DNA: TGTGCCAGTAGTACCTGGACTAGCGGGGGCCCAGAGACCCAGTACTTC; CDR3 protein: CASSTWTSGGPETQYF
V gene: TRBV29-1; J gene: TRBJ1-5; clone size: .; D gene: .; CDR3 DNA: TGCAGCGTTGCGGCCGCCATGGGTAATCAGCCCCAGCATTTT; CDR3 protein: CSVAAAMGNQPQHF
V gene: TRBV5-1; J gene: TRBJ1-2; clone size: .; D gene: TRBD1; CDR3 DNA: TGCGCCAGCAGCTTGCTGGGGACAGATGGCTACACCTTC; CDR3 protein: CASSLLGTDGYTF
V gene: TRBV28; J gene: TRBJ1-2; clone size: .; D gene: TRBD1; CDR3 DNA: TGTGCCAGCACCCCGGGACAGGGGCTCCGGCTCCCTGGGGGCCATGGCTACACCTTC; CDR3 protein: CASTPGQGLRLPGGHGYTF
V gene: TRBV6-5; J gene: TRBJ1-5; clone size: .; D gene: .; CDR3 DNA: TGTGCCAGCAGGCCGACAGAATCCGTAAATCAGCCCCAGCATTTT; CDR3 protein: CASRPTESVNQPQHF
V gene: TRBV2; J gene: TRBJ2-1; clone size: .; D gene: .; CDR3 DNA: TGTGCCGAAGGAGGAGACCCAAACAATGAGCAGTTCTTC; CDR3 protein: CAEGGDPNNEQFF
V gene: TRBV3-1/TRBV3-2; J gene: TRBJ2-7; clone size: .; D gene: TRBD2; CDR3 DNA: TGTGCCAGCAGCCAAGATAGCGGGAGGTACGAGCAGTACTTC; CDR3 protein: CASSQDSGRYEQYF
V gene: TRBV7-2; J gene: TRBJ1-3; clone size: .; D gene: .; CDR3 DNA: TGTGCCTCCGGACGGACTTCTGGAAACACCATATATTTT; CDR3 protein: CASGRTSGNTIYF
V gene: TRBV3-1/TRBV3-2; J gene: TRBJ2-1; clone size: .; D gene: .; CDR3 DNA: TGTGCCAGCAGCCAATACAGGGCTCGCCCCTACAATGAGCAGTTCTTC; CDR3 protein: CASSQYRARPYNEQFF
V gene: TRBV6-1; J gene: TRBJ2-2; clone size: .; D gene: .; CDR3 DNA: TGTGCCAGCAGTGACAAAAGGAACACCGGGGAGCTGTTTTTT; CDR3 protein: CASSDKRNTGELFF
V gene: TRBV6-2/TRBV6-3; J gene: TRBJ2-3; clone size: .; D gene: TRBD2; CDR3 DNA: TGTGCCAGCAGTTACCCGCCACTAGCGATATCACAAGATACGCAGTATTTT; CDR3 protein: CASSYPPLAISQDTQYF
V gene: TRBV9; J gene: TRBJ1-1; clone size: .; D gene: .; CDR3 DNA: TGTGCCAGCAGCGTACAGGGTGGGGTTGTGAACACTGAAGCTTTCTTT; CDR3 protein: CASSVQGGVVNTEAFF
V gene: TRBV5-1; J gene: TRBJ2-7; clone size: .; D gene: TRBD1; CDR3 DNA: TGCGCCAGCAGCTTGGTTGGGGACAGCCACCACGAGCAGTACTTC; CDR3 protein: CASSLVGDSHHEQYF
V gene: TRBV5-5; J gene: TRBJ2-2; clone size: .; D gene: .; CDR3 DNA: TGTGCCAGCAGCTCGACTAGAGGCTACACCGGGGAGCTGTTTTTT; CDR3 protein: CASSSTRGYTGELFF
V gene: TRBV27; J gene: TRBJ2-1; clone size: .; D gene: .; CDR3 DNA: TGTGCCAGCAGTTTAAAGCCCCACGTAAGCTCCTACAATGAGCAGTTCTTC; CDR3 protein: CASSLKPHVSSYNEQFF
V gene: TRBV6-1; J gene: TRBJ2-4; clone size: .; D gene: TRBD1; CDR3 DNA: TGTGCCAGCAGTGGCGACAGGGGAGATTTTTTAGCCAAAAACATTCAGTACTTC; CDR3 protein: CASSGDRGDFLAKNIQYF
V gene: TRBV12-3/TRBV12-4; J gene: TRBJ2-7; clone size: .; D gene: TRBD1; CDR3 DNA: TGTGCCACCGCAGGGGGCCGGAGGTACGAGCAGTACTTC; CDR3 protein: CATAGGRRYEQYF
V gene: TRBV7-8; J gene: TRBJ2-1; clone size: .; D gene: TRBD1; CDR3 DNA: TGTGCCAGCAGCTATCGGACAGGGGTTCCCATCGTCTTGGGGGGCTACAATGAGCAGTTCTTC; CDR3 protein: CASSYRTGVPIVLGGYNEQFF
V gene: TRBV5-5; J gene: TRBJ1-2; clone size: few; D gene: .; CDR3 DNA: TGTGCCAGCAGCTTTGAAAGGGCGAGTCTCCATGGCTACACCTTC; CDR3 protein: CASSFERASLHGYTF
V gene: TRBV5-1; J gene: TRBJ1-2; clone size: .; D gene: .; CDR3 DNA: TGCGCCAGCGGGGGAGACAACCTCTATGGCTACACCTTC; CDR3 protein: CASGGDNLYGYTF
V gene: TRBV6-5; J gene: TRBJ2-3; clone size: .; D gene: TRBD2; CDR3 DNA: TGTGCCAGCAGCAGAGCGGGGAGGGTGAATACGCAGTATTTT; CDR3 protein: CASSRAGRVNTQYF
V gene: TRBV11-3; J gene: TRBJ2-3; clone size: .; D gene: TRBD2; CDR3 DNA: TGTGCCAGCAGCTCCGCCAACGGACTAGCGGGAGGCTATTTT; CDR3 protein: CASSSANGLAGGYF
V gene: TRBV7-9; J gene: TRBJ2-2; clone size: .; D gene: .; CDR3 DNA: TGTGCCAGCAGCCCCACAGGGCTGCTCGGGGAGCTGTTTTTT; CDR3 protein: CASSPTGLLGELFF
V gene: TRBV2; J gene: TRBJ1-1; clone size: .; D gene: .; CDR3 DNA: TGTGCCAGCGGGAGCCTAACTGAAGCTTTCTTT; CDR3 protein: CASGSLTEAFF
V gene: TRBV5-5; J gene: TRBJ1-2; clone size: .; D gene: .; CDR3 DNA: TGTGCCAGCAGCTTATCGTCAGGGGCTGTTGGCACCTTC; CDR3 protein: CASSLSSGAVGTF
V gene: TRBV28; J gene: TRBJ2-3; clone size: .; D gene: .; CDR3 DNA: TGTGCCAGCACCCCTAGGGGGATTGGGACAGATACGCAGTATTTT; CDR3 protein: CASTPRGIGTDTQYF
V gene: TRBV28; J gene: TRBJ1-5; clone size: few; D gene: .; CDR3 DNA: TGTGCCAGCAGTTTGGAAGGAGAAGTGCAGCCCCAGCATTTT; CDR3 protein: CASSLEGEVQPQHF
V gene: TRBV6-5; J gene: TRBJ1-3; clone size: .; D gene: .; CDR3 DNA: TGTGCCAGCAGAGAGACGTACTCTGGAAACACCATATATTTT; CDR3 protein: CASRETYSGNTIYF
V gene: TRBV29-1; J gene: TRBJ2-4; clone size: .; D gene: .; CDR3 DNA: TGCAGCGTTGAACTGTCCACGGCCAGAGACATTCAGTACTTC; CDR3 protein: CSVELSTARDIQYF
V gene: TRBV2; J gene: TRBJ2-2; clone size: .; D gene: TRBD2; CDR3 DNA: TGTGCCAGCAGTCTAGCGGGTTACACCGGGGAGCTGTTTTTT; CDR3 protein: CASSLAGYTGELFF
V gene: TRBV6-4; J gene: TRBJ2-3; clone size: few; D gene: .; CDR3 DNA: TGTGCCAGCAGTGACCAGGGGACCTCCACAGATACGCAGTATTTT; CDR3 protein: CASSDQGTSTDTQYF
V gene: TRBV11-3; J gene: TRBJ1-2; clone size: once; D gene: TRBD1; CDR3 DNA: TGTGCCAGCAGCTTCGGGACAGGGGAAGGCTACACCTTC; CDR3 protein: CASSFGTGEGYTF
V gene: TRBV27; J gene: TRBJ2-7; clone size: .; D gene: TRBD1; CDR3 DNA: TGTGCCAGCAGTTTAGGGGGGACAGGACCCTACGAGCAGTACTTC; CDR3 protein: CASSLGGTGPYEQYF
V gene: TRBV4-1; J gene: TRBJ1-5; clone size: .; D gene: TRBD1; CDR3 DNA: TGCGCCAGCAGCCAAGAAGAGGGGGCAGGGCAGCCCCAGCATTTT; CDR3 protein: CASSQEEGAGQPQHF
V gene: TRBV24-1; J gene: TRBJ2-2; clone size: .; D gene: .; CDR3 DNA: TGTGCCACCAGTACTGACACCTTCACCGGGGAGCTGTTTTTT; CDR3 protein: CATSTDTFTGELFF
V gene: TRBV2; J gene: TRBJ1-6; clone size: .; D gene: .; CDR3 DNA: TGTGCCAGCAGGTCCAGGGTGTCCAATTCACCCCTCCACTTT; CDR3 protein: CASRSRVSNSPLHF
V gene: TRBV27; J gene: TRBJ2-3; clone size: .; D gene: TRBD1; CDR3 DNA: TGTGCCAGCAGTTTAACAGGGGGCTTCCTCACAGATACGCAGTATTTT; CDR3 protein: CASSLTGGFLTDTQYF
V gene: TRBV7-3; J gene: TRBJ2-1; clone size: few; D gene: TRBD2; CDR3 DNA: TGTGCCAGCAGCTCCGCGGGGACTAGGCGTTACAATGAGCAGTTCTTC; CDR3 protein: CASSSAGTRRYNEQFF